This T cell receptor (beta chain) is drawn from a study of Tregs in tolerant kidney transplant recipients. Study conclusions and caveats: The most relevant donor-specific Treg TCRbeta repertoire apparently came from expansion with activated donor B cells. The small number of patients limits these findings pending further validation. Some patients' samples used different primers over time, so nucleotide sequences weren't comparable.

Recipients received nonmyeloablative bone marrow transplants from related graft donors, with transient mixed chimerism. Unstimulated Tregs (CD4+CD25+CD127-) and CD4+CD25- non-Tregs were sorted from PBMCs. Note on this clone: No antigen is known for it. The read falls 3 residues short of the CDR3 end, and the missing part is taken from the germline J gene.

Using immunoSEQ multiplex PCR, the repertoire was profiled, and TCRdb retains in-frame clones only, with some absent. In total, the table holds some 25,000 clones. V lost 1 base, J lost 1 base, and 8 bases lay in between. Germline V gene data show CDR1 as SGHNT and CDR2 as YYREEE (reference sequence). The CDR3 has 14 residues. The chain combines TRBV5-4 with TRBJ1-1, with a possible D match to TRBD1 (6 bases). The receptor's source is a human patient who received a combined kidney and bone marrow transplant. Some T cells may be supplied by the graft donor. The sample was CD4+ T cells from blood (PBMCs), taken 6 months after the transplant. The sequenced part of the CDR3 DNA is TGTGCCAGCAGCTTGTTGGGACAGAACACTGAA. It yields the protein CASSLLGQNTE. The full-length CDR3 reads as CASSLLGQNTEAFF.